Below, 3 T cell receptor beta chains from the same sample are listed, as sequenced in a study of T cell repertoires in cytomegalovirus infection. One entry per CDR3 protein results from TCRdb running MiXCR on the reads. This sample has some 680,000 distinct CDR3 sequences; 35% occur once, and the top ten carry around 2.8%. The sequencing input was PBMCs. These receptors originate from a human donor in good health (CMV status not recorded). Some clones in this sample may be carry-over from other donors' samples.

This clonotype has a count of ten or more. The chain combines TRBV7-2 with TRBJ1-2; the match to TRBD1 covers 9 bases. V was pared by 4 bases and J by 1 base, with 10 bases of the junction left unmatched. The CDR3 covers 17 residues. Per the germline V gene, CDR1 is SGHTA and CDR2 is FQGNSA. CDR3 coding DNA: TGTGCCAGCAGCTATCCGGGACAGGGCCTTTTTAACTATGGCTACACCTTC. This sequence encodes CASSYPGQGLFNYGYTF.

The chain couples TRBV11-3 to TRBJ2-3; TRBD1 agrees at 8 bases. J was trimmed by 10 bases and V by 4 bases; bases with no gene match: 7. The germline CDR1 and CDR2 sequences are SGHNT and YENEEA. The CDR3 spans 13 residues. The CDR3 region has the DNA TGTGCCAGCAGCTCCCCAGGGGGCGGAGCGCAGTATTTT. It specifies CASSSPGGGAQYF.

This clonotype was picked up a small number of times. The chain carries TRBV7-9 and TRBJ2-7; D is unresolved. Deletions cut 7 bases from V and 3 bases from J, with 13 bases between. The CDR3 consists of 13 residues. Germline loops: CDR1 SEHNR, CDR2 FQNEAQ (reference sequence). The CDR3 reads CASTMGGSYEQYF. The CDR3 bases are TGTGCCAGCACCATGGGTGGCAGCTACGAGCAGTACTTC.